The 12 T cell receptor beta chains given below trace back to one sample, sequenced in a study of blood T cell repertoires in COVID-19. Sequenced by immunoSEQ multiplex PCR; TCRdb stores in-frame clones only, minus some. The sample contains under 50,000 clones, roughly 90% of which appear only once. The sample was peripheral blood. Receptors originate from a man aged 70 or older with active COVID-19.

The chain carries TRBV18 and TRBJ1-1; TRBD1 is a possible D gene (5 bases). The CDR3 length is 13 residues. Trimming shortened V by 4 bases and J by 4 bases, and 10 bases separated the two germline ends. CDR1 is KGHSH and CDR2 is LQKENI in the germline V gene. This chain's CDR3 is CASSQGVITEAFF. The CDR3 DNA reads TGTGCCAGCTCACAAGGGGTGATCACTGAAGCTTTCTTT.

This chain connects TRBV6-6 to TRBJ1-4, with TRBD1 identical over 7 bases. The J segment lost 8 bases and the V segment lost 4 bases, leaving 7 bases of the junction unmatched. Germline V gene data show CDR1 as MNHNY and CDR2 as SVGAGI (reference sequence). CDR3 length equals 14 residues. CDR3 coding DNA: TGTGCCAGCAGTTTTTCAGGGGGTGGAGAAAAACTGTTTTTT. This sequence encodes CASSFSGGGEKLFF.

This chain joins TRBV28 and TRBJ1-4, with TRBD1 matching 9 bases. The CDR3 has 15 residues. The V and J ends lost 6 bases and 2 bases, in that order; junction bases with no gene match: 4. The germline CDR1 and CDR2 sequences are MDHEN and SYDVKM. For the CDR3, the DNA is TGTGCCAGCAGCCGGGACAGGGATACTAATGAAAAACTGTTTTTT. It yields the protein CASSRDRDTNEKLFF.

In its sample, this clone was seen once. The chain couples TRBV19 to TRBJ2-7, with 11 positions matching TRBD2. The CDR3 extends over 13 amino acids. CDR1 is LNHDA, CDR2 SQIVND, per germline (reference sequence). J gave up 0 bases and V 9 bases, and 1 base lay outside the gene matches. The CDR3 nucleotides are TGTGCCAGCGGGACTAGCGGCTCCTACGAGCAGTACTTC. This codes for CASGTSGSYEQYF.

The rearrangement uses TRBV29-1 and TRBJ2-5; D is undetermined. The germline V and J ends were trimmed by 3 bases and 5 bases, with 13 bases remaining between them. CDR3 size: 13 residues. The V gene's germline CDR1 is SQVTM and CDR2 ANQGSEA. The CDR3 DNA is TGCAGCGTTGAGGCACCCGCTCTGGAGACCCAGTACTTC. It is translated as CSVEAPALETQYF.

The V call is TRBV13, the J call TRBJ2-2; no definite D call. Trimming stripped 0 bases from V and 5 bases from J, with 10 bases between. The CDR3 sequence is 15 residues long. Germline assignment: CDR1 PRHDT and CDR2 FYEKMQ (reference sequence). The CDR3 nucleotides are TGTGCCAGCAGCTTAGGCATTCGGGTAACCGGGGAGCTGTTTTTT. It translates to CASSLGIRVTGELFF.

The V call is TRBV14, the J call TRBJ1-2, with TRBD1 identical over 7 bases. Germline-derived CDR1 and CDR2 are SGHDN and FVKESK. Trimming at V came to 4 bases and at J to 7 bases, leaving 9 bases not matched to a gene. The CDR3 length is 14 residues. DNA for the CDR3: TGTGCCAGCAGCCTCCAGACAGGGTACTCTGGCTACACCTTC. The encoded protein is CASSLQTGYSGYTF.

The V and J genes are TRBV20-1 and TRBJ1-1; no definite D call. The length of the CDR3 is 11 residues. Trimming removed 2 bases from V and 5 bases from J, with 6 bases in between. CDR1 DFQATT and CDR2 SNEGSKA come from the germline V gene (reference sequence). DNA of the CDR3: TGCAGTGCTAGACTGTCGACTGAAGCTTTCTTT. Translation gives CSARLSTEAFF.

The chain recombines TRBV4-1 with TRBJ1-4; 10 bases map to TRBD1. Losses at the gene ends were 3 bases for V and 8 bases for J; bases not matched to a gene: 9. Germline lookup yields CDR1 MGHRA and CDR2 YSYEKL. This CDR3 has 16 residues. CDR3 DNA: TGCGCCAGCAGCCACAGACAGGGGGCAGTTGGGGAAAAACTGTTTTTT. Translating it yields CASSHRQGAVGEKLFF.

The V gene is TRBV21-1, the J gene TRBJ2-2; the D call TRBD2 from the table was never checked on the DNA. TRBV21-1 is an annotated pseudogene. This CDR3 is 16 amino acids long. The CDR3 protein is CASSKKERDRTGELFF. The CDR3 DNA reads TGTGCCAGCAGCAAGAAGGAGAGGGATCGGACCGGGGAGCTGTTTTTT.

The chain has TRBV9 and TRBJ2-3; TRBD2 matches at 8 bases. CDR3 size: 14 residues. Germline V gene sequence: CDR1 SGDLS, CDR2 YYNGEE. J gave up 5 bases and V 0 bases, and 2 bases lay outside the gene matches. CDR3 sequence reads: CASSVAGGLDTQYF. In DNA, the CDR3 is TGTGCCAGCAGCGTAGCGGGAGGGTTAGATACGCAGTATTTT.

This clone was seen a handful of times. This chain connects TRBV7-9 to TRBJ1-1; D uncertain. V lost 0 bases and J 0 bases, leaving 8 bases between the germline ends. The CDR3 is made up of 15 amino acids. The germline V gene encodes CDR1 SEHNR and CDR2 FQNEAQ (reference sequence). CDR3 protein: CASSLAGRLNTEAFF. As DNA, the CDR3 is TGTGCCAGCAGCTTAGCGGGCAGATTGAACACTGAAGCTTTCTTT.